This TCR beta chain comes out of a study of T cell changes during pregnancy in multiple sclerosis (dated by TCRdb to about 2019). General notes on the study: In women with multiple sclerosis, the researchers looked at how the T cell repertoire shifted as pregnancy progressed.

Counted from cysteine to phenylalanine, this CDR3 has 14 amino acids. Left in the record is the CDR3 DNA by itself, 42 bases read in frame from the first base. The germline V gene sets CDR1 to KGHSH and CDR2 to LQKENI. V is pared back by 2 bases and J by 1 base, with 8 bases lying between the germline termini. This clone is labeled medium-sized (0.01 to 0.1%). The specificity of this receptor is unknown. No quality values exist for individual bases; no much larger clone is one base distant. Library construction relied on the immunoSEQ multiplex PCR assay. In TCRdb, the immuneACCESS table is reduced to in-frame sequences with V and J assigned. These tables do not hold every clone; where another copy was compared, an unresolved V gene accounts for under half, and the others remain unexplained. The sample contains about 58,000 clones, 91% of them found a single time. Of the sample, under 0.6% falls within the top ten clones.

The chain is assembled from TRBV18 and TRBJ1-1; the D gene cannot be resolved reliably. The input for sequencing was CD4+ T cells from peripheral blood mononuclear cells, taken after pregnancy. The receptor comes from a female donor in good health, enrolled as a control in a pregnancy study. CDR3 protein: CASSPEQSNTEAFF. The nucleotide sequence reads as follows: TGTGCCAGCTCACCAGAACAGTCGAACACTGAAGCTTTCTTT.